Each of the 6 T cell receptor beta chains below was sequenced from the same sample in a study of T cells in Graves' hyperthyroidism and ophthalmopathy. The source material, RNA transcripts, was used to amplify TCR beta CDR3 regions. The TCR CDR3 first-round RT-PCR relied on the HTBI primer set. TCRdb called the multiplex PCR reads again in MiXCR, with one record for every CDR3 protein. Among 300,000 to 450,000 distinct CDR3 sequences listed, under 20% were seen once. Input material: blood. These receptors all stem from a man aged 18 to 29 with Graves' ophthalmopathy.

At least ten counts were recorded for this clonotype. This chain links TRBV7-6 with TRBJ1-3; a possible D gene is TRBD1 (6 bases). Trimming removed 5 bases at V and 0 bases at J, with 14 bases between. The CDR3 sequence is 16 residues long. Germline V gives CDR1 SGHVS, CDR2 FNYEAQ. CDR3 protein: CASSPTGASSGNTIYF. CDR3 coding DNA: TGTGCCAGCAGCCCTACGGGGGCCAGCTCTGGAAACACCATATATTTT.

This clonotype was found many times. This chain joins TRBV27 and TRBJ1-1; no clear D. V was clipped by 0 bases and J by 5 bases, with 7 bases between them. From germline, CDR1 is MNHEY and CDR2 SMNVEV (reference sequence). The CDR3 spans 13 residues. CDR3 loop: CASSLSDMTEAFF. The CDR3 coding sequence is TGTGCCAGCAGTTTATCGGATATGACTGAAGCTTTCTTT.

This clonotype has just a few counts. The chain joins TRBV6-1 to TRBJ1-3; D call uncertain. The CDR3 sequence is 13 residues long. The V gene's germline CDR1 is MNHNS and CDR2 SASEGT. V lost 10 bases, J lost 3 bases, and 13 bases lay in between. CDR3 amino acids: CATSLGGGNTIYF. CDR3 DNA: TGTGCCACTTCGTTGGGAGGTGGAAACACCATATATTTT.

The table lists this clonotype with a few counts. The rearrangement joins TRBV5-1 to TRBJ2-1; 11 nucleotides agree with TRBD1. The CDR3 has 16 residues. Trimming removed 0 bases from V and 4 bases from J; junction bases left unmatched: 3. Germline loops: CDR1 SGHRS, CDR2 YFSETQ. The CDR3 DNA sequence: TGCGCCAGCAGCTTGGGAGGGACAGGGGGATACAATGAGCAGTTCTTC. Protein: CASSLGGTGGYNEQFF. The full variable domain, in which reference TRBV5-1 and TRBJ2-1 provide the parts outside the CDR3, is KAGVTQTPRYLIKTRGQQVTLSCSPISGHRSVSWYQQTPGQGLQFLFEYFSETQRNKGNFPGRFSGRQFSNSRSEMNVSTLELGDSALYLCASSLGGTGGYNEQFFGPGTRLTVL.

Of note for this clonotype: This may stem from a read error, because a much larger clone lies one nucleotide away. The rearrangement joins TRBV9 to TRBJ1-1; D call uncertain. Germline values: CDR1 SGDLS, CDR2 YYNGEE. The CDR3 consists of 14 residues. The CDR3 nucleotides read TGTGCCAGCAGCGTAGCGGAAGTGAACACTGAAGCTCTCTTT. Translating gives CASSVAEVNTEALF.

Remarks on this clonotype: A read error may be the cause here, since a much bigger clone is one base away. This chain uses TRBV5-4 with TRBJ2-1; 9 bases agree with TRBD1. With the DNA end fitting TRBJ2-7 better, the J assignment may be wrong. CDR3 length: 15 amino acids. Per the germline V gene, CDR1 is SGHNT and CDR2 is YYREEE (reference sequence). CDR3 nucleotides: TGTGCCAGCAGCTCCGCCGGGACAGGGTACAATGAGCAGTACTTC. Protein sequence: CASSSAGTGYNEQYF.